This T cell receptor (beta chain) was sequenced for a study of blood T cell repertoires in COVID-19. Assay: immunoSEQ multiplex PCR; the TCRdb copy retains only in-frame clones and omits some. There are approximately 89,000 clones in the sample; about 92% occur only once, and roughly 5.9% lies in the top ten. The CDR3 extends over 17 amino acids. CDR1 is KGHSH and CDR2 is LQKENI in the germline V gene. V lost 0 bases and J lost 5, with 19 bases in between. J is TRBJ1-2 and V is TRBV18; D unclear. Sequencing input: peripheral blood. This clonotype was sampled from a woman aged 60 to 75 with active COVID-19. This chain's CDR3 is CASSPPTRPGSGYGYTF. CDR3 coding DNA: TGTGCCAGCTCACCACCGACTCGACCCGGGAGTGGATATGGCTACACCTTC.